This T cell receptor beta chain was recovered during a study of T-cell reconstitution after alpha-beta-depleted transplantation in children. Library preparation (for TCRbeta) was performed with unique molecular identifiers. In TCRdb, the PCR reads were re-called with MiXCR into one record per CDR3 protein. Altogether 450,000 to 500,000 distinct CDR3 sequences are present, around 13% being singletons, with the ten largest covering about 5.4%. The CDR3 is 13 amino acids. V was trimmed by 1 base and J by 5 bases, leaving 6 bases between them. CDR1 KGHSH and CDR2 LQKENI come from the germline V gene. This sequence originates from a human donor who donated a stem cell graft to a child with combined immunodeficiency. The V gene is TRBV18, the J gene TRBJ2-1; D unclear. Here the sequenced sample was PBMCs from the stem cell graft donor, taken from the stem cell graft. The CDR3: CASSPRWDNEQFF. The CDR3 coding sequence is TGTGCCAGCTCACCACGTTGGGACAATGAGCAGTTCTTC.